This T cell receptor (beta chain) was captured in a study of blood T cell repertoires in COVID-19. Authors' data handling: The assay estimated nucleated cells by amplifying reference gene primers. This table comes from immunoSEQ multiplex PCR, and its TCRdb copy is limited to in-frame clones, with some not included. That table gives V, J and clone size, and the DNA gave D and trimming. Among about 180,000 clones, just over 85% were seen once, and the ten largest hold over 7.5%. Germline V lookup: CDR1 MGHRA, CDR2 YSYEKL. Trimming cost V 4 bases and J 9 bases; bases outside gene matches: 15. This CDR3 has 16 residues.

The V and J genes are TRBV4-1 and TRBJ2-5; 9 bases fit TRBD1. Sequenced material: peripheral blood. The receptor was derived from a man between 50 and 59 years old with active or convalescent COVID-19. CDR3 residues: CASSPLGQGLGEAQYF. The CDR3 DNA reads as TGCGCCAGCAGCCCACTCGGACAGGGGTTAGGTGAGGCCCAGTACTTC.